These T cell receptor beta chains were read from a single sample in a study of blood T cells in healthy people across ages. TCRdb analysed the 5' RACE reads with MiXCR anew, one entry per CDR3 protein. The repertoire has around 1.5 million distinct CDR3 sequences, approximately 59% of them found once; the top ten carry 6.5% to 8.5%. The sample comprised blood. Source of these receptors: a man between 18 and 29 years old in good health. The CDR3 runs from the conserved cysteine through the conserved F or W. A D gene is named only where the DNA matches it firmly. Rows may omit the clone size; those that give it use once, few, many or a size class.

>TRBV4-1|TRBJ2-7|TRBD1|few
CASSPRTGLEQYF
TGCGCCAGCAGCCCGCGGACAGGGTTGGAGCAGTACTTC
>TRBV7-2|TRBJ2-4|.|.
CASSLAGMGKNIQYF
TGTGCCAGCAGCTTAGCGGGGATGGGCAAAAACATTCAGTACTTC
>TRBV12-3/TRBV12-4|TRBJ2-1|TRBD1|once
CASNRAGTGYNEQFF
TGTGCCAGCAATCGAGCCGGGACAGGGTACAATGAGCAGTTCTTC
>TRBV5-5|TRBJ1-1|.|.
CASSIGSTTVSTEAFF
TGTGCCAGCAGTATTGGATCTACAACGGTGAGCACTGAAGCTTTCTTT
>TRBV4-1|TRBJ2-1|.|few
CASGSSSYNEQFF
TGCGCCTCAGGGAGTAGCTCCTACAATGAGCAGTTCTTC
>TRBV29-1|TRBJ1-2|.|.
CSVDSEANYGYTF
TGCAGCGTTGACAGTGAAGCTAACTATGGCTACACCTTC
>TRBV10-3|TRBJ2-7|.|.
CAIRSDTFGSYEQYF
TGTGCCATCAGATCGGACACCTTCGGCTCCTACGAGCAGTACTTC
>TRBV2|TRBJ1-5|.|few
CASSGDRDQPQHF
TGTGCCAGCAGTGGGGATAGGGATCAGCCCCAGCATTTT
>TRBV7-2|TRBJ2-1|.|once
CASSLVNRGGNEQFF
TGTGCCAGCAGCTTAGTGAACAGGGGGGGAAATGAGCAGTTCTTC
>TRBV19|TRBJ2-7|.|.
CASSWKDIPNYEQYF
TGTGCCAGTAGTTGGAAAGACATACCAAACTACGAGCAGTACTTC
>TRBV28|TRBJ1-2|.|.
CASSPTNNYGYTF
TGTGCCAGCAGTCCGACAAACAACTATGGCTACACCTTT
>TRBV7-2|TRBJ1-6|.|.
CASSLASADSPLHF
TGTGCCAGCAGCTTAGCTTCGGCCGATTCACCCCTCCACTTT
>TRBV25-1|TRBJ2-7|.|.
CASSEYGYEQYF
TGTGCCAGCAGTGAATATGGGTACGAGCAGTACTTC
>TRBV10-3|TRBJ2-7|.|.
CAISAAGYEQYF
TGTGCCATCAGTGCCGCTGGTTACGAGCAGTACTTC
>TRBV3-1|TRBJ2-5|TRBD2|.
CASSQVTSGTLQETQYF
TGTGCCAGCAGCCAAGTAACTAGCGGGACACTCCAAGAGACCCAGTACTTC
>TRBV3-1|TRBJ2-1|TRBD1|.
CASSQADRGTLQADYNEQFF
TGTGCCAGCAGCCAAGCAGACAGGGGAACGCTACAAGCCGACTACAATGAGCAGTTCTTC
>TRBV20-1|TRBJ2-1|TRBD2|once
CSAGPSSGRNTGELFF
TGCAGTGCTGGGCCGTCTAGCGGAAGAAACACCGGGGAGCTGTTCTTC
>TRBV6-5|TRBJ1-1|.|.
CASIPMGPLNTEAFF
TGTGCCAGCATTCCGATGGGACCGCTGAACACTGAAGCTTTCTTT
>TRBV2|TRBJ2-4|.|.
CASSGTVEEQYF
TGTGCCAGCAGTGGGACAGTAGAAGAGCAGTACTTC
>TRBV29-1|TRBJ2-7|.|once
CSAPRCVPYEQYF
TGCAGCGCCCCCCGGTGCGTTCCCTACGAGCAGTACTTC
>TRBV7-2|TRBJ1-6|.|.
CASSLAADSPLHF
TGTGCCAGCAGCTTAGCCGCGGATTCACCCCTCCACTTT
>TRBV19|TRBJ2-4|.|.
CASSNPGQGGGDIQYF
TGTGCCAGTAGTAACCCGGGCCAGGGGGGAGGAGACATTCAGTACTTC
>TRBV21-1|TRBJ1-2|.|once
CASSKVSRVSSSYGYTF
TGTGCCAGCAGCAAAGTAAGCAGGGTGTCGTCTAGCTATGGCTACACCTTC
>TRBV12-5|TRBJ2-1|.|.
CTSGLDDQGVNEQFF
TGTACTAGTGGTTTGGACGACCAGGGTGTAAATGAGCAGTTCTTC
>TRBV5-1|TRBJ2-5|.|.
CASTLDRHQETQYF
TGCGCCAGCACGCTTGACAGACACCAAGAGACCCAGTACTTC
>TRBV29-1|TRBJ2-1|TRBD2|.
CSGSGRFYNEQFF
TGCAGCGGTAGCGGGAGGTTCTACAATGAGCAGTTCTTC
>TRBV10-2|TRBJ1-6|TRBD1|few
CASSDTDRQGLSSPLHF
TGCGCCAGCAGTGACACCGACAGACAGGGCTTATCCTCACCCCTCCACTTT
>TRBV4-1|TRBJ2-1|TRBD2|few
CASSSSAGVYNEQFF
TGCGCCAGCAGCAGTTCAGCGGGAGTCTACAATGAGCAGTTCTTC
>TRBV12-5|TRBJ1-1|TRBD1|.
CASGGTANTEAFF
TGTGCTAGTGGTGGGACAGCGAACACTGAAGCTTTCTTT
>TRBV20-1|TRBJ1-2|TRBD1|.
CSAREGQGAIYGYTF
TGCAGTGCTAGAGAGGGACAGGGAGCTATTTACGGGTACACCTTC
>TRBV5-6|TRBJ2-5|TRBD2|.
CASSLLGLARRKETQYF
TGTGCCAGCAGCCTACTAGGACTAGCGAGGAGAAAAGAGACCCAGTACTTC
>TRBV21-1|TRBJ2-5|.|.
CASLIATGGEETQYF
TGTGCCAGCCTAATAGCGACAGGGGGAGAGGAGACCCAGTACTTC
>TRBV5-1|TRBJ2-7|.|.
CASRDMDYEQYF
TGCGCCAGCCGGGACATGGACTACGAGCAGTACTTC
>TRBV7-2|TRBJ1-2|.|.
CASSLVGGRTTVANYGYTF
TGTGCCAGCAGCTTAGTGGGCGGAAGGACCACCGTAGCTAACTATGGCTACACCTTC
>TRBV5-5|TRBJ1-5|.|.
CASSFSYSNQPQHF
TGTGCCAGCAGCTTTTCGTATAGCAATCAGCCCCAGCATTTT
>TRBV4-3|TRBJ2-3|TRBD2|.
CASSLGTSGGSGTDTQYF
TGCGCCAGCAGCCTCGGGACTAGCGGGGGGAGCGGCACAGATACGCAGTATTTT
>TRBV21-1|TRBJ2-1|.|.
CASSKVCPTSGYNEQFF
TGTGCCAGCAGCAAAGTGTGCCCGACTAGCGGATACAATGAGCAGTTCTTC
>TRBV7-9|TRBJ2-7|.|few
CASSLLRDTTYEQYF
TGTGCCAGCAGCTTACTAAGGGACACGACCTACGAGCAGTACTTC
>TRBV27|TRBJ1-5|.|.
CASSLPGINQPQHF
TGTGCCAGCAGTCTCCCCGGAATTAATCAGCCCCAGCATTTT
>TRBV7-7|TRBJ2-3|TRBD2|.
CASSPLRPLAGDRDTQYF
TGTGCCAGCAGCCCCCTCAGACCTCTAGCGGGAGACAGAGATACGCAGTATTTT
>TRBV29-1|TRBJ2-2|.|.
CSVESSGELFF
TGCAGCGTTGAAAGCTCCGGGGAGCTGTTTTTT
>TRBV27|TRBJ2-1|.|.
CASSPKQGSNEQFF
TGTGCCAGCAGTCCAAAACAGGGTTCCAATGAGCAGTTCTTC
>TRBV29-1|TRBJ2-5|TRBD1|once
CSVLDRGETQYF
TGCAGCGTCTTGGACAGGGGGGAGACCCAGTACTTC
>TRBV20-1|TRBJ1-4|.|.
CSARDPRGGLFF
TGCAGTGCTAGAGACCCGCGGGGTGGACTGTTTTTT
>TRBV20-1|TRBJ2-7|TRBD2|.
CSARSGTSLLVQYF
TGCAGTGCTAGATCCGGGACTAGCCTTTTGGTGCAGTACTTC